This TCR beta chain was profiled in a study of shared clonotypes between healthy human individuals. The V end lost 6 bases, the J end lost 5 bases, and 19 bases lay between the germline ends. Germline loops: CDR1 MDHEN, CDR2 SYDVKM. This CDR3 region has 15 residues. This clone was seen once. Generated by immunoSEQ multiplex PCR, the TCRdb table keeps only in-frame clones and is missing some. The sample has about 680,000 clones, 74% seen once. The V gene is TRBV28, the J gene TRBJ2-5; D possibly uses TRBD1 or TRBD2 (5 bases each). Material: memory CD4+ T cells sorted from blood. The subset: CD45RA-negative fraction. The TCR sequence derives from a woman aged 25 to 39 in good health. CDR3 coding DNA: TGTGCCAGCAGCCTCGGACTGGGCGAGGGGGAGACCCAGTACTTC. Protein: CASSLGLGEGETQYF.